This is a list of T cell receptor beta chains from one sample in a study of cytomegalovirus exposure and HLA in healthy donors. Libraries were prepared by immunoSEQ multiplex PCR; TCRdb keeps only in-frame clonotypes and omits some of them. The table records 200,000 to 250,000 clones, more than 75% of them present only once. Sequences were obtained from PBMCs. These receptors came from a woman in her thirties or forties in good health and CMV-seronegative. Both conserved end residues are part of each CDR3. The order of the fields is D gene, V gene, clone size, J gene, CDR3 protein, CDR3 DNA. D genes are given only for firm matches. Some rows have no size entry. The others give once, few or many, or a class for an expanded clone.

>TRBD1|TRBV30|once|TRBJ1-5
CAWAGGAGSNQPQHF
TGTGCCTGGGCAGGGGGCGCCGGAAGCAATCAGCCCCAGCATTTT
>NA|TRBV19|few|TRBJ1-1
CASSIDRNTEAFF
TGTGCCAGTAGTATAGATCGGAACACTGAAGCTTTCTTT
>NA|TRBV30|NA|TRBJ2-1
CGLTHGELSSYNEQFF
TGTGGGTTGACACACGGGGAGCTAAGCTCCTACAATGAGCAGTTCTTC
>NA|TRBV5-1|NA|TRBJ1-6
CASSLVASSYNSPLHF
TGCGCCAGCAGCTTGGTAGCGAGCTCCTATAATTCACCCCTCCACTTT
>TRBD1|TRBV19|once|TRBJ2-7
CASSISNRGSLGQYF
TGTGCCAGTAGTATTTCAAACAGGGGGAGTCTTGGGCAGTACTTC
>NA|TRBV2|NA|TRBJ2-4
CASSVGQTMALAKNIQYF
TGTGCCAGCAGTGTAGGACAAACTATGGCCTTAGCCAAAAACATTCAGTACTTC
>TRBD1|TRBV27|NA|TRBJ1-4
CASSRSGTGDEKLFF
TGTGCCAGCAGTCGATCCGGGACAGGGGATGAAAAACTGTTTTTT
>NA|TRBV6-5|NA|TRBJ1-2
CASSRTATNYGYTF
TGTGCCAGCTCTCGGACAGCTACTAACTATGGCTACACCTTC
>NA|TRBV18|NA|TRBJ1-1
CASSPPGQLNTEAFF
TGTGCCAGCTCACCCCCAGGACAGCTGAACACTGAAGCTTTCTTT
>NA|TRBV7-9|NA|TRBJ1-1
CASSLQGVNTEAFF
TGTGCCAGCAGCTTGCAAGGGGTGAACACTGAAGCTTTCTTT
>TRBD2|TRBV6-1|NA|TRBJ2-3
CASSVSGATDTQYF
TGTGCCAGCAGCGTCAGCGGGGCCACAGATACGCAGTATTTT
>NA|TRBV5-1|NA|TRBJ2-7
CASRRGLGSYEQYF
TGCGCCAGCAGAAGGGGATTAGGTTCCTACGAGCAGTACTTC
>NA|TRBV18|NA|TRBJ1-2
CASSPLDVVDRDGYTF
TGTGCCAGCTCACCATTAGATGTCGTGGACAGAGATGGCTACACCTTC
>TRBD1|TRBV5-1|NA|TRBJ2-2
CASSLGQTSGTGELFF
TGCGCCAGCAGCCTGGGACAGACCTCGGGCACCGGGGAGCTGTTTTTT
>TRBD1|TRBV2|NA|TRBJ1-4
CASTGQLNEKLFF
TGTGCCAGCACGGGACAGCTAAATGAAAAACTGTTTTTT
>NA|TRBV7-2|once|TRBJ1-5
CASSLVRGGNQPQHF
TGTGCCAGCAGCTTAGTCAGGGGAGGGAATCAGCCCCAGCATTTT
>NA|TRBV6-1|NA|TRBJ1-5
CASRPREGGQPQHF
TGTGCCAGCAGGCCCCGGGAAGGCGGTCAGCCCCAGCATTTT
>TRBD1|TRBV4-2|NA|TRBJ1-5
CASSQDRQGAGQPQHF
TGTGCCAGCAGCCAAGATCGACAGGGGGCGGGCCAGCCCCAGCATTTT
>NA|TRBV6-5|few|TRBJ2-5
CASSYSMGAQETQYF
TGTGCCAGCAGTTACTCGATGGGGGCCCAAGAGACCCAGTACTTC
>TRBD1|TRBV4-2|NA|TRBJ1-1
CASSQHRGRDTEAFF
TGTGCCAGCAGCCAACACAGGGGAAGGGACACTGAAGCTTTCTTT
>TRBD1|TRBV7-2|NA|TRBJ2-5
CASSRSGTGETQYF
TGTGCCAGCAGCAGATCCGGGACAGGAGAGACCCAGTACTTC
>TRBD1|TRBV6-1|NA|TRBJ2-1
CASTPGTGNEQFF
TGTGCCAGCACACCCGGGACAGGGAATGAGCAGTTCTTC
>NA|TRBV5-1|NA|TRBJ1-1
CASSISSGDTEAFF
TGCGCCAGCAGCATTTCCTCAGGGGACACTGAAGCTTTCTTT
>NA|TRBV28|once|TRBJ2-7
CASSSGQRPYEQYF
TGTGCCAGCAGTTCTGGACAGCGACCCTACGAGCAGTACTTC
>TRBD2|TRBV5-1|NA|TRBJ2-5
CASRLAGAQETQYF
TGCGCCAGCAGACTAGCGGGGGCACAAGAGACCCAGTACTTC
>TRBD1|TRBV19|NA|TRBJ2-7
CASSEQTGVTEQYF
TGTGCCAGTAGTGAACAGACAGGGGTTACCGAGCAGTACTTC
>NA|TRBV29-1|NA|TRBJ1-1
CSVIGRENTEAFF
TGCAGCGTAATAGGACGGGAAAACACTGAAGCTTTCTTT
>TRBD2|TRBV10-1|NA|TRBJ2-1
CASSVGLAGGDEQFF
TGCGCCAGCAGTGTGGGTCTAGCGGGAGGGGATGAGCAGTTCTTC
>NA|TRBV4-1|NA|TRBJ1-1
CASSQDRGNTEAFF
TGCGCCAGCAGCCAAGACAGGGGGAACACTGAAGCTTTCTTT
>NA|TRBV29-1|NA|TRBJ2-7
CSVEGYKQGEQYF
TGCAGCGTTGAGGGGTATAAACAGGGCGAGCAGTACTTC
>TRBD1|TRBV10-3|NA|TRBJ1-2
CAIRGDRGNYGYTF
TGTGCCATCAGGGGGGACAGGGGAAACTATGGCTACACCTTC
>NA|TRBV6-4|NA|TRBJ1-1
CASSERGQNTEAFF
TGTGCCAGCAGTGAAAGGGGACAGAACACTGAAGCTTTCTTT
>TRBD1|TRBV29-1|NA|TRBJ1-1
CSVERGQGWTEAFF
TGCAGCGTTGAAAGGGGGCAGGGGTGGACTGAAGCTTTCTTT
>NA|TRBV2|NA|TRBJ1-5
CASSRRGHPNQPQHF
TGTGCCAGCAGCCGAAGGGGACATCCAAATCAGCCCCAGCATTTT
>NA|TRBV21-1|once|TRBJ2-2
CASSNLVSPGELFF
TGTGCCAGCAGCAATCTAGTTTCTCCCGGGGAGCTGTTTTTT
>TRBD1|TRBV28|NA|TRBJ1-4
CASTPGQTDEKLFF
TGTGCCAGCACCCCGGGACAGACCGATGAAAAACTGTTTTTT
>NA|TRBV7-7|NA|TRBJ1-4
CASSLGEGEKLFF
TGTGCCAGCAGCTTAGGGGAGGGAGAAAAACTGTTTTTT
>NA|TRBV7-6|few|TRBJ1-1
CASSLPQRGEHSHGPEAFF
TGTGCCAGCAGCTTACCCCAGCGGGGGGAGCATTCCCATGGCCCTGAAGCTTTCTTT
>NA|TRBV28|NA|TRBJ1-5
CASSFDGGVYSNQPQHF
TGTGCCAGCAGTTTTGATGGGGGCGTTTATAGCAATCAGCCCCAGCATTTT
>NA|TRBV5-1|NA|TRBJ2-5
CASSLVGGANLEETQYF
TGCGCCAGCAGCTTGGTTGGGGGGGCCAATTTGGAAGAGACCCAGTACTTC
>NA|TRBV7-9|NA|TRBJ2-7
CSSSLGRLGDSYEQYF
TGTTCCAGCAGCTTGGGCAGGTTAGGGGACTCCTACGAGCAGTACTTC
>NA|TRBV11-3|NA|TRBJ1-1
CASSLSGDTEAFF
TGTGCCAGCAGCTTAAGCGGGGACACTGAAGCTTTCTTT
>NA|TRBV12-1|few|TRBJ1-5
CASSPRDRGLQQKNQPQHF
TGTGCCAGCAGCCCCCGCGACAGGGGGCTTCAGCAGAAAAATCAGCCCCAGCATTTT
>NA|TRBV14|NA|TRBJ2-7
CASSLGPGRGVYEQYF
TGTGCCAGCAGCCTAGGACCGGGTCGGGGAGTATACGAGCAGTACTTC
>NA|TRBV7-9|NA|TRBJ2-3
CASSLGLGQLSTDTQYF
TGTGCCAGCAGCTTAGGTCTCGGACAGCTAAGCACAGATACGCAGTATTTT
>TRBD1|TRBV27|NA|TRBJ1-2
CASSLSGQANYGYTF
TGTGCCAGCAGTTTATCGGGACAGGCTAACTATGGCTACACCTTC
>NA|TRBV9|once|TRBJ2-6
CASSPTGSAGANVLTF
TGTGCCAGCAGCCCAACCGGGAGTGCTGGGGCCAACGTCCTGACTTTC
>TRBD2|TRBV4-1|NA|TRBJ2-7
CASSQDSREGAYEQYF
TGCGCCAGCAGCCAAGATAGTAGGGAGGGAGCCTACGAGCAGTACTTC
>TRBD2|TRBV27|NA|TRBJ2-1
CASNKREGYNEQFF
TGTGCCAGCAATAAGCGGGAGGGTTACAATGAGCAGTTCTTC
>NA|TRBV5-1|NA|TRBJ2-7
CASSFSGAPYEQYF
TGCGCCAGCAGCTTTTCGGGAGCCCCCTACGAGCAGTACTTC
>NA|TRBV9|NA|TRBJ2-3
CASSVDPYTDTQYF
TGTGCCAGCAGCGTAGACCCCTACACAGATACGCAGTATTTT
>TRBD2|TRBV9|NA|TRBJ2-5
CASSSRTSGTGETQYF
TGTGCCAGCAGCTCCAGGACTAGCGGGACTGGTGAGACCCAGTACTTC